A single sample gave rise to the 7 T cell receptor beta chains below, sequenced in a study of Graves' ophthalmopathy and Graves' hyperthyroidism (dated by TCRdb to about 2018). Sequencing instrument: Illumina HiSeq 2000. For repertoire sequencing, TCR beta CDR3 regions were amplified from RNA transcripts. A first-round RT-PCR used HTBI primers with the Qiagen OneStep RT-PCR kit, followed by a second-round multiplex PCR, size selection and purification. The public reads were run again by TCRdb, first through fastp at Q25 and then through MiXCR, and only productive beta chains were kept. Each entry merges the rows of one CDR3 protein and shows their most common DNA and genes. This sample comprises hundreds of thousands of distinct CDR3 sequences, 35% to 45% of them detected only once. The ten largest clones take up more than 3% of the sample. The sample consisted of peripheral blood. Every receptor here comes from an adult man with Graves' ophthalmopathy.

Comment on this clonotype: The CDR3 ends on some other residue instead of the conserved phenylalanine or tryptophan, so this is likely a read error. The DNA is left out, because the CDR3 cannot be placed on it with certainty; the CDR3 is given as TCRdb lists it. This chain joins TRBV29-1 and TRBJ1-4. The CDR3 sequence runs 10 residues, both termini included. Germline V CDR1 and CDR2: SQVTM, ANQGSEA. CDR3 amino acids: CSVGELWSGV.

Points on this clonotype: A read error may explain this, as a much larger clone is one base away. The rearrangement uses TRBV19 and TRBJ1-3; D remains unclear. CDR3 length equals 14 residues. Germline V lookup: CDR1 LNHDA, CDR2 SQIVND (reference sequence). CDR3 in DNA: TGTGCCGGTAGTATAGATCCAGGCCGGAACACCATATATTTT. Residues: CAGSIDPGRNTIYF.

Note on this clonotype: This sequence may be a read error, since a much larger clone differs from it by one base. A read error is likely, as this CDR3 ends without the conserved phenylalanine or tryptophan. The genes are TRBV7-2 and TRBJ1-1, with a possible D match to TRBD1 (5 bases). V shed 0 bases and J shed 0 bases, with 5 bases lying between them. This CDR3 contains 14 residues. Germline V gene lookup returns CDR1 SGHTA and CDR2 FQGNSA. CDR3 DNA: TGTGCCAGCAGCTTAGCGGGGCTGAACACTGAAGCTTTCCTT. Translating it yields CASSLAGLNTEAFL.

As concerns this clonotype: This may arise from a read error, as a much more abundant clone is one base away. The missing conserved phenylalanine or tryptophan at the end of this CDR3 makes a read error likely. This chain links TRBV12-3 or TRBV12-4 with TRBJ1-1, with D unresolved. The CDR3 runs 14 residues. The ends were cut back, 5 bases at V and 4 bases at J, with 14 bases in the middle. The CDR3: CASSPLMGFTEAFS. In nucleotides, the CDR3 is TGTGCCAGCAGTCCACTAATGGGATTCACTGAAGCTTTCTCT.

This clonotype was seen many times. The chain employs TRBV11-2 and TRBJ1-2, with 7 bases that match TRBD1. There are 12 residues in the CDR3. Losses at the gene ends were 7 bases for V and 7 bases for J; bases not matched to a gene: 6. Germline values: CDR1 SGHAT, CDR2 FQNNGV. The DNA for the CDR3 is TGTGCCAGCAACGACAGGGAGGTTGGCTACACCTTC. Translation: CASNDREVGYTF.

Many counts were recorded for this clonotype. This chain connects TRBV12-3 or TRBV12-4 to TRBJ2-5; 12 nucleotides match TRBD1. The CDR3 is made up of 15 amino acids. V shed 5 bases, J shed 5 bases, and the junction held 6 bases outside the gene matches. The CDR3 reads CASSPGTGGAETQYF. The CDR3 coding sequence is TGTGCCAGCAGTCCCGGGACAGGGGGCGCGGAGACCCAGTACTTC.

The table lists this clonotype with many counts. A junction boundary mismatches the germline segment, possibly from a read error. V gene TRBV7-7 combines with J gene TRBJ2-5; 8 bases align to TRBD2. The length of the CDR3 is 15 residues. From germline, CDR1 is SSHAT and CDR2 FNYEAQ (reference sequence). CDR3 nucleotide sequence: TGTGCTAGCAGCTTAGCAGGGACTAGTGTGGAGACCCAGTACTTC. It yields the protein CASSLAGTSVETQYF.